This T cell receptor beta chain was captured by sequencing in a study of blood T cell repertoires in COVID-19. The CDR3 totals 14 residues. Between the trimmed V and J ends, which lost 0 bases and 8 bases, there was a span of 11 bases. Germline CDR1 reads SGHRS; CDR2 reads YFSETQ. Authors' processing steps: Amplified reference gene primers provided the basis for estimating nucleated cell counts. Generated by immunoSEQ multiplex PCR, the TCRdb table keeps only in-frame clones and is missing some. V and J calls and clone size follow that table, whereas D and trimming were derived from the DNA. There are roughly 250,000 clones in the sample; about 91% occur only once, and roughly 2.6% lies in the top ten.

This chain links TRBV5-1 with TRBJ1-4; no definite D call. Sequenced material: PBMCs or T cells enriched from blood (not recorded which). The clonotype originates from a young woman with acute COVID-19. Here the CDR3 reads CASSLVGKREKLFF. CDR3 DNA: TGCGCCAGCAGCTTGGTAGGCAAGCGGGAAAAACTGTTTTTT.